This is a list of T cell receptor beta chains from one sample in a study of OX40 agonist ivuxolimab in advanced cancers. The protocol was immunoSEQ multiplex PCR, while the TCRdb copy is restricted to in-frame clones and leaves out a portion. The sample has roughly 89,000 clones; about nine tenths are singletons. Sample: CD4+ or CD8+ T cells sorted from blood, taken in a trial of the OX40 agonist ivuxolimab. These receptors all come from an adult with an advanced solid tumor such as melanoma, head and neck, liver or kidney cancer. The CDR3 runs from the conserved cysteine through the conserved F or W. Each record gives: V gene, J gene, D gene, clone size, CDR3 DNA, CDR3 protein. D genes are given only for firm matches. Clone size is shown for a subset of rows, as once, few, many or a class of expanded clone.

v_call: TRBV15
j_call: TRBJ2-5
d_call: NA
clone_size: NA
cdr3_nt: TGTGCCACCAGCACTCGGGGCGCGGAGACCCAGTACTTC
cdr3_aa: CATSTRGAETQYF

v_call: TRBV4-2
j_call: TRBJ2-2
d_call: NA
clone_size: once
cdr3_nt: TGTGCCAGCAGCCACGGTGGGCCCACGGGCACCGGGGAGCTGTTTTTT
cdr3_aa: CASSHGGPTGTGELFF

v_call: TRBV4-1
j_call: TRBJ2-1
d_call: NA
clone_size: NA
cdr3_nt: TGCGCCAGCAGCCAAGATGAGGAGGGCAAAGATGAGCAGTTCTTC
cdr3_aa: CASSQDEEGKDEQFF

v_call: TRBV6-6
j_call: TRBJ2-7
d_call: NA
clone_size: NA
cdr3_nt: TGTGCCAGCAGTTCCTTTAGTAACGAGCAGTACTTC
cdr3_aa: CASSSFSNEQYF

v_call: TRBV7-8
j_call: TRBJ1-4
d_call: NA
clone_size: NA
cdr3_nt: TGTGCCAGCAGCAACCGGCGGACTGTGGGACGTGAAAAACTGTTTTTT
cdr3_aa: CASSNRRTVGREKLFF

v_call: TRBV7-9
j_call: TRBJ2-3
d_call: NA
clone_size: NA
cdr3_nt: TGTGCCAGCAGCCGTACAGATACGCAGTATTTT
cdr3_aa: CASSRTDTQYF

v_call: TRBV10-2
j_call: TRBJ1-2
d_call: NA
clone_size: NA
cdr3_nt: TGCGCCAGCAGTGAGTCCGTGGGGGGGAGTTATGGCTACACCTTC
cdr3_aa: CASSESVGGSYGYTF

v_call: TRBV11-2
j_call: TRBJ1-5
d_call: TRBD1
clone_size: once
cdr3_nt: TGTGCCAGCAGCCAAGAAGGGACAGGGGGGCAGCCCCAGCATTTT
cdr3_aa: CASSQEGTGGQPQHF

v_call: TRBV6-5
j_call: TRBJ2-7
d_call: NA
clone_size: once
cdr3_nt: TGTGCCAGCCCTGGCACGCGGGACGAGCAGTACTTC
cdr3_aa: CASPGTRDEQYF

v_call: TRBV27
j_call: TRBJ1-3
d_call: TRBD1
clone_size: NA
cdr3_nt: TGTGCCAGCAGGAGTACAGGGGGCTCTGGAAACACCATATATTTT
cdr3_aa: CASRSTGGSGNTIYF

v_call: TRBV11-2
j_call: TRBJ2-7
d_call: NA
clone_size: NA
cdr3_nt: TGTGCCAGCAGCCCCCGTATTTCCTACGAGCAGTACTTC
cdr3_aa: CASSPRISYEQYF

v_call: TRBV11-3
j_call: TRBJ1-6
d_call: NA
clone_size: NA
cdr3_nt: TGTGCCAGCAGCTTAGAATCAATTTCACCCCTCCACTTT
cdr3_aa: CASSLESISPLHF

v_call: TRBV12-2
j_call: TRBJ2-5
d_call: NA
clone_size: NA
cdr3_nt: TGTGCAAGTCGCTTAGGTCTTCGGAGACCGTACCAAGAGACCCAGTACTTC
cdr3_aa: CASRLGLRRPYQETQYF

v_call: TRBV30
j_call: TRBJ2-5
d_call: TRBD2
clone_size: NA
cdr3_nt: TGTGCCTGGAGTAAAGCGGGAGAGACGGAGACCCAGTACTTC
cdr3_aa: CAWSKAGETETQYF

v_call: TRBV1
j_call: TRBJ1-1
d_call: NA
clone_size: few
cdr3_nt: TGCACCAGCATGATGCGGGGGTTGACTGAAGCTTTCTTT
cdr3_aa: CTSMMRGLTEAFF

v_call: TRBV11-2
j_call: TRBJ2-7
d_call: NA
clone_size: NA
cdr3_nt: TGTGCCAGCAGCATCGGGACTGTAAGCTCCTACGAGCAGTACTTC
cdr3_aa: CASSIGTVSSYEQYF

v_call: TRBV30
j_call: TRBJ2-1
d_call: TRBD2
clone_size: NA
cdr3_nt: TGTGCCTGGAGTCCTAGGGGACTGGGGAGGGTTCGCAATGAGCAGTTCTTC
cdr3_aa: CAWSPRGLGRVRNEQFF

v_call: TRBV27
j_call: TRBJ2-5
d_call: NA
clone_size: NA
cdr3_nt: TGTGCCAGCAGTCCCGCTAGCAGGTACCAAGAGACCCAGTACTTC
cdr3_aa: CASSPASRYQETQYF

v_call: TRBV9
j_call: TRBJ1-5
d_call: NA
clone_size: NA
cdr3_nt: TGTGCCAGCAGCGTAGGACAGAATAGCAATCAGCCCCAGCATTTT
cdr3_aa: CASSVGQNSNQPQHF

v_call: TRBV9
j_call: TRBJ2-2
d_call: TRBD1
clone_size: NA
cdr3_nt: TGTGCCAGCAGCAGCCCGGACAGGGCGGCCGGGGAGCTGTTTTTT
cdr3_aa: CASSSPDRAAGELFF

v_call: TRBV4-1
j_call: TRBJ2-7
d_call: TRBD2
clone_size: NA
cdr3_nt: TGCGCCAGCAGCCAAGGCGCCGGGACTAAACCCTACGAGCAGTACTTC
cdr3_aa: CASSQGAGTKPYEQYF

v_call: TRBV5-1
j_call: TRBJ1-1
d_call: NA
clone_size: NA
cdr3_nt: TGCGCCAGCAGCTTACAGGGTGTGAGCACTGAAGCTTTCTTT
cdr3_aa: CASSLQGVSTEAFF

v_call: TRBV6-6
j_call: TRBJ2-3
d_call: TRBD1
clone_size: once
cdr3_nt: TGTGCCAGCAGCCGACAGGGGTCAGATACGCAGTATTTT
cdr3_aa: CASSRQGSDTQYF

v_call: TRBV19
j_call: TRBJ1-2
d_call: NA
clone_size: NA
cdr3_nt: TGTGCCAGTAGGCCCCTCGGGGGGGAAGATGGCTACACCTTC
cdr3_aa: CASRPLGGEDGYTF